These 7 T cell receptor beta chains were sequenced from one sample in a study of blood T cells in healthy people across ages. Next came a second PCR, run for about 6 to 11 cycles, which used a sample-barcoded 5' primer along with a J-beta primer mix. From the 5' RACE reads, TCRdb called clonotypes with MiXCR, one entry per CDR3 protein. The sample lists roughly 800,000 distinct CDR3 sequences; less than 70% were seen once. The source material was blood. These receptors came from a man at least 80 years old in good health.

The J gene is TRBJ1-5, the V gene TRBV3-1; TRBD1 matches 7 bases. The CDR3 totals 15 residues. V shed 1 base and J 6 bases; nucleotides not matched to a gene: 6. The germline V gene has CDR1 LGHDT and CDR2 YNNKEL (reference sequence). The CDR3 loop reads CASSQAIAGGQPQHF. Here the CDR3 DNA reads TGTGCCAGCAGCCAAGCCATAGCAGGGGGTCAGCCCCAGCATTTT.

The chain carries TRBV6-1 and TRBJ2-3; D is unresolved. The CDR3 sequence is 14 residues long. CDR1 is MNHNS, CDR2 SASEGT, per germline. V lost 1 base and J lost 14, with 19 bases in between. The DNA of the CDR3 is TGTGCCAGCAGTGAAGGGAACTCGCACAGATACGCGTATTTT. Translation: CASSEGNSHRYAYF.

The chain couples TRBV5-4 to TRBJ2-5; possible D gene TRBD1, 6 bases. The J call is in doubt because the DNA end fits TRBJ2-7 better. There are 15 residues in the CDR3. Germline CDR1 is SGHNT and CDR2 is YYREEE (reference sequence). The CDR3 bases are TGTGCCAGCAGGTCCCCTTCCAGGGGCGCTTACGAGCAGTACTTC. This codes for CASRSPSRGAYEQYF.

The chain uses TRBV27 and TRBJ1-2; 7 bases are a match to TRBD1. The V gene end was trimmed by 8 bases and the J gene end by 4 bases; junction bases not matched to a gene: 10. The V gene's germline CDR1 is MNHEY and CDR2 SMNVEV (reference sequence). CDR3 length equals 14 residues. CDR3 sequence: CASARGNVGYGYTF. CDR3 nucleotide sequence: TGTGCCAGCGCCAGGGGGAATGTGGGCTATGGCTACACCTTC.

This clonotype was observed a handful of times. The V and J genes are TRBV11-2 and TRBJ2-1, with a possible D match to TRBD2 (6 bases). This CDR3 comprises 16 residues. CDR1 SGHAT and CDR2 FQNNGV come from the germline V gene. Between the trimmed V and J ends, which lost 6 bases and 4 bases, there was a span of 19 bases. CDR3 bases: TGTGCCAGCAGTTACCGGGACTCCAGCTTATACAATGAGCAGTTCTTC. As protein: CASSYRDSSLYNEQFF. Based on the CDR3 plus reference TRBV11-2 and TRBJ2-1, the full variable domain is EAGVAQSPRYKIIEKRQSVAFWCNPISGHATLYWYQQILGQGPKLLIQFQNNGVVDDSQLPKDRFSAERLKGVDSTLKIQPAKLEDSAVYLCASSYRDSSLYNEQFFGPGTRLTVL.

This chain connects TRBV2 to TRBJ2-3; 8 bases fit TRBD2. Looked up from germline, CDR1 is SNHLY and CDR2 is FYNNEI. J gave up 4 bases and V 4 bases, and 7 bases lay outside the gene matches. The CDR3 covers 15 residues. The CDR3 DNA follows: TGTGCCAGCAGTGGGGCTAGCGGGCGGTCAGATACGCAGTATTTT. This sequence encodes CASSGASGRSDTQYF. The whole variable domain, remainder taken from reference TRBV2 and TRBJ2-3, is EPEVTQTPSHQVTQMGQEVILRCVPISNHLYFYWYRQILGQKVEFLVSFYNNEISEKSEIFDDQFSVERPDGSNFTLKIRSTKLEDSAMYFCASSGASGRSDTQYFGPGTRLTVL.

The rearrangement joins TRBV10-3 to TRBJ2-6; the match to TRBD2 covers 7 bases. Per germline, CDR1 ENHRY and CDR2 SYGVKD. The CDR3 is made up of 14 amino acids. V lost 8 bases to trimming and J lost 2 bases; unmatched junction nucleotides: 3. The CDR3 bases are TGTGCCATCGGAGGGACTACTGGGGCCAACGTCCTGACTTTC. Amino acids: CAIGGTTGANVLTF.